This TCR beta chain originates from a study of cytomegalovirus exposure and HLA in healthy donors. Study information: When 300 to 500 donors were genotyped, about 86% of them were found to fall in the Caucasian-associated ancestry cluster.

Primers: 60 Vbeta forward and 13 Jbeta reverse. Under the authors' procedure: Counted up in a later analysis, unique TCR beta chains came to approximately 77 million, with about 9.9 million shared. The repertoire was sequenced with immunoSEQ multiplex PCR; TCRdb's copy has only in-frame clones and lacks some. V and J calls and clone size come straight from that table; D and trimming were deduced from the DNA. This table holds about 77,000 clones, 75% to 80% found once. V was cut by 1 base and J by 0 bases, with 12 bases left in between. The length of the CDR3 is 16 residues. CDR1 and CDR2 from the germline V gene are LNHDA and SQIVND (reference sequence).

This TCR was sampled from a man aged 35 to 55 in good health and CMV-seronegative. The genes are TRBV19 and TRBJ1-1, with D maybe TRBD1 (5 bases). The sample was PBMCs. The CDR3 sequence: CASSIAQGRVNTEAFF. The DNA for the CDR3 is TGTGCCAGTAGTATAGCCCAAGGCAGGGTGAACACTGAAGCTTTCTTT.